The next 8 T cell receptor beta chains were all read from a single sample in a study of T cells in Graves' hyperthyroidism and ophthalmopathy. What was amplified from RNA transcripts were TCR beta CDR3 regions. The primer set for the first-round RT-PCR of the TCR CDR3 was HTBI. Via MiXCR, TCRdb re-called the multiplex PCR reads, giving one row per CDR3 protein. Found here are approximately 630,000 distinct CDR3 sequences, roughly 17% of them singletons; the top ten hold 3% to 4%. Material: blood. The receptors originated from a woman in her 30s with Graves' hyperthyroidism.

In this sample, this clonotype turned up many times. J is TRBJ1-2 and V is TRBV20-1; D perhaps matches TRBD1 (5 bases). The CDR3 extends over 15 amino acids. Germline CDR1 DFQATT, CDR2 SNEGSKA (reference sequence). V lost 0 bases and J lost 6, with 17 bases in between. CDR3 amino acids: CSARDRGWGSNGYTF. In DNA, the CDR3 is TGCAGTGCTAGAGACCGGGGATGGGGCTCCAATGGCTACACCTTC.

This clonotype was picked up many times. The V call is TRBV9, the J call TRBJ2-2, with TRBD1 as a possible D gene (6 bases). The length of the CDR3 is 16 residues. Germline assignment: CDR1 SGDLS and CDR2 YYNGEE. V lost 3 bases to trimming and J lost 3 bases, with 15 bases between them. The CDR3 reads CASSARWTADTGELFF. DNA for the CDR3: TGTGCCAGCAGCGCAAGATGGACAGCCGACACCGGGGAGCTGTTTTTT.

The V and J genes are TRBV7-2 and TRBJ1-5; TRBD1 is a possible D gene (5 bases). Germline V gene data show CDR1 as SGHTA and CDR2 as FQGNSA. This CDR3 has 15 amino acids. V lost 5 bases and J lost 3, with 14 bases in between. CDR3 nucleotide sequence: TGTGCCAGCAGCCCCAGCCGGGACTACAATCAGCCCCAGCATTTT. Translating gives CASSPSRDYNQPQHF.

This clonotype was seen many times. The chain recombines TRBV7-2 with TRBJ2-1; D unclear. Trimming shortened V by 6 bases and J by 2 bases, and 17 bases separated the two germline ends. CDR1 is SGHTA, CDR2 FQGNSA, per germline. CDR3 length: 16 amino acids. The DNA of the CDR3 is TGTGCCAGCAGGTCGTTCACTACCACTCCCTACAATGAGCAGTTCTTC. Translation gives CASRSFTTTPYNEQFF.

On this clonotype: This may be a read error: a much more frequent sequence differs by one nucleotide. The genes are TRBV7-2 and TRBJ2-1; either TRBD1 or TRBD2 may supply D (5 bases each). The V and J ends lost 1 base and 6 bases respectively, with 13 bases between them. Germline loops: CDR1 SGHTA, CDR2 FQGNSA. This CDR3 spans 15 amino acids. For the CDR3, the DNA is TGTGCCAGCAGCTTAGGCAGGGATGAGGGCAATGAGCAGTTCTTC. Protein product: CASSLGRDEGNEQFF.

In this sample, this clonotype turned up many times. V gene TRBV5-1 combines with J gene TRBJ1-5; D uncertain. V was clipped by 4 bases and J by 4 bases, with 9 bases between them. The germline V gene has CDR1 SGHRS and CDR2 YFSETQ. The CDR3 covers 13 residues. The CDR3 reads CASSERGNQPQHF. The CDR3 DNA is TGCGCCAGCAGCGAGCGGGGAAATCAGCCCCAGCATTTT.

This clonotype was recorded at least ten times. The chain combines TRBV30 with TRBJ2-5; the match to TRBD2 covers 7 bases. V gave up 5 bases and J gave up 3 bases; unmatched junction bases: 3. The CDR3 runs 12 residues. CDR1 GTSNPN and CDR2 SVGIG come from the germline V gene (reference sequence). CDR3 nucleotide sequence: TGTGCCTGGGATGCGGGAGAAGAGACCCAGTACTTC. Encoded protein: CAWDAGEETQYF.

The table lists this clonotype with many counts. This chain links TRBV5-1 with TRBJ1-5, with 7 bases lining up with TRBD1. CDR3 length equals 16 residues. In germline, CDR1 is SGHRS, CDR2 YFSETQ. Trimming at V came to 2 bases and at J to 4 bases, leaving 9 bases not matched to a gene. CDR3 DNA: TGCGCCAGCAGCTTAGGGTCCAGGGGGTTTAATCAGCCCCAGCATTTT. Amino acids: CASSLGSRGFNQPQHF.